The 26 T cell receptor beta chains given below trace back to one sample, sequenced in a study of T cell repertoires in cytomegalovirus infection. Their antigens are not known. TCRdb used MiXCR to reprocess the reads, holding one entry per CDR3 protein. Among about 740,000 distinct CDR3 sequences listed, approximately 33% were seen once. Sample: cultured PBMCs, taken from culture after CMV antigen stimulation. These receptors were obtained from a human donor in good health (CMV status not recorded). Some clones in this sample may be carry-over from other donors' samples.

The chain carries TRBV11-2 and TRBJ1-6; 7 bases align to TRBD1. This CDR3 is 13 amino acids long. The germline gives CDR1 SGHAT, CDR2 FQNNGV. The V gene end was trimmed by 6 bases and the J gene end by 12 bases; junction bases not matched to a gene: 8. CDR3 residues: CASRWDSVQPLHF. CDR3 DNA: TGTGCCAGCAGATGGGACAGCGTTCAACCCCTCCACTTT.

The rearrangement links TRBV15 to TRBJ1-3; D unresolved. The V end lost 0 bases, the J end lost 2 bases, and 11 bases lay between the germline ends. Germline CDR1 reads LNHNV; CDR2 reads YYDKDF (reference sequence). The CDR3 has 16 residues. The CDR3 sequence: CATSRDFVGAGNTIYF. The CDR3 DNA sequence: TGTGCCACCAGCAGAGACTTCGTTGGTGCTGGAAACACCATATATTTT.

The genes are TRBV10-3 and TRBJ2-7; weak D call: TRBD1 (5 bases). Germline assignment: CDR1 ENHRY and CDR2 SYGVKD. CDR3 length: 13 residues. Here the CDR3 reads CAASGVQGYEQYF. CDR3 sequence (DNA): TGTGCAGCATCCGGCGTGCAGGGCTACGAGCAGTACTTC.

At least ten counts were recorded for this clonotype. V and J are TRBV7-6 and TRBJ2-7, with D tentatively TRBD1 (6 bases). V lost 1 base, J lost 0 bases, and 13 bases lay in between. CDR3 length equals 16 residues. CDR1 is SGHVS and CDR2 is FNYEAQ in the germline V gene. CDR3 in amino acids: CASSLDVADSSYEQYF. As DNA, the CDR3 is TGTGCCAGCAGCTTAGACGTGGCGGACAGCTCCTACGAGCAGTACTTC.

Ten or more counts support this clonotype. V gene TRBV10-3 combines with J gene TRBJ1-3; no reliable D call. The germline CDR1 and CDR2 sequences are ENHRY and SYGVKD. The V and J ends lost 7 bases and 2 bases respectively, with 6 bases between them. This CDR3 region has 12 residues. CDR3 sequence reads: CAITGTGNTIYF. In DNA, the CDR3 is TGTGCCATCACCGGGACTGGAAACACCATATATTTT.

The genes are TRBV2 and TRBJ2-1; TRBD1 aligns across 9 bases. Germline V gene lookup returns CDR1 SNHLY and CDR2 FYNNEI. The CDR3 spans 15 residues. J lost 6 bases, V lost 5 bases, and 8 bases had no gene match. DNA for the CDR3: TGTGCCAGCAGTTCACCGGGACAGGGCTCCAATGAGCAGTTCTTC. As protein: CASSSPGQGSNEQFF.

A few counts support this clonotype. The DNA for the CDR3 is TGTGCCTGGAGCCGGGGTGACGAGCAGTACTTC. Amino acids: CAWSRGDEQYF. The genes are TRBV30 and TRBJ2-7, with D perhaps matching TRBD2 (5 bases). The germline V gene encodes CDR1 GTSNPN and CDR2 SVGIG (reference sequence). Trimming removed 3 bases at V and 5 bases at J, with 8 bases between. This CDR3 has 11 amino acids.

This chain links TRBV15 with TRBJ2-5; D unclear. Germline V CDR1 and CDR2: LNHNV, YYDKDF (reference sequence). V was shortened by 4 bases and J by 5 bases, with 20 bases between the two germline ends. The CDR3 loop spans 16 amino acids. The CDR3 DNA reads as TGTGCCACCAGCAATAAAAGGGCCCCCCCTCGGGAGACCCAGTACTTC. Translating it yields CATSNKRAPPRETQYF. The entire variable domain, with the rest obtained from reference TRBV15 and TRBJ2-5, is as follows: DAMVIQNPRYQVTQFGKPVTLSCSQTLNHNVMYWYQQKSSQAPKLLFHYYDKDFNNEADTPDNFQSRRPNTSFCFLDIRSPGLGDTAMYLCATSNKRAPPRETQYFGPGTRLLVL.

This clonotype was seen ten or more times. This rearrangement joins TRBV7-9 to TRBJ2-2; D not resolved. This CDR3 has 12 residues. CDR1 and CDR2 (germline): SEHNR, FQNEAQ (reference sequence). Trimming cost V 3 bases and J 4 bases, with 3 bases left between them. CDR3 region: CASSFSTGELFF. CDR3 nucleotide sequence: TGTGCCAGCAGCTTTAGCACCGGGGAGCTGTTTTTT.

This clonotype was counted a few times. The chain recombines TRBV10-3 with TRBJ1-5; D remains unclear. The CDR3 is 12 amino acids. CDR1 ENHRY and CDR2 SYGVKD come from the germline V gene. The V end lost 0 bases, the J end lost 10 bases, and 7 bases lay between the germline ends. The CDR3 nucleotides read TGTGCCATCAGTGAGTCAGGCTATCCCCAGCATTTT. Protein: CAISESGYPQHF.

The V and J genes are TRBV10-3 and TRBJ2-7, with 7 nucleotides matching TRBD1. Germline V gene lookup returns CDR1 ENHRY and CDR2 SYGVKD. This CDR3 is built from 15 residues. The ends lost 6 bases at V and 0 bases at J; junction bases unmatched: 8. CDR3: CAISPRQGDSYEQYF. The CDR3 nucleotides read TGTGCCATCAGCCCTCGACAGGGAGACTCCTACGAGCAGTACTTC.

The sample holds a few counts of this clonotype. The chain has TRBV12-3 or TRBV12-4 and TRBJ1-3; 7 bases align to TRBD1. The length of the CDR3 is 14 residues. V was clipped by 6 bases and J by 0 bases; unmatched bases: 2. The CDR3 bases are TGTGCCAGCAGGACAGGGTACTCTGGAAACACCATATATTTT. As protein: CASRTGYSGNTIYF.

The chain has TRBV20-1 and TRBJ2-2, with a weak D call TRBD1 (5 bases). The length of the CDR3 is 13 residues. In germline, CDR1 is DFQATT, CDR2 SNEGSKA (reference sequence). Trimming took off 6 bases at V and 1 base at J, with 9 bases between the two ends. CDR3 in amino acids: CSAGAMNTGELFF. The CDR3, as DNA: TGCAGTGCAGGGGCCATGAACACCGGGGAGCTGTTTTTT.

J is TRBJ2-2 and V is TRBV29-1; 8 bases are shared with TRBD2. This CDR3 spans 16 amino acids. V was pared by 4 bases and J by 0 bases, with 7 bases of the junction left unmatched. Germline V lookup: CDR1 SQVTM, CDR2 ANQGSEA. The CDR3 nucleotides are TGCAGCGTTGGCGGGAGGAGGGGTTCGAACACCGGGGAGCTGTTTTTT. It yields the protein CSVGGRRGSNTGELFF.

V and J are TRBV2 and TRBJ2-1; possibly TRBD1 or TRBD2 for D (5 bases each). Germline CDR1 SNHLY, CDR2 FYNNEI. Trimming removed 6 bases at V and 7 bases at J, with 19 bases between. The CDR3 runs to 15 residues. CDR3 in amino acids: CASRDFRDALNEQFF. CDR3 coding DNA: TGTGCCAGCAGAGATTTCCGGGACGCCTTGAATGAGCAGTTCTTC.

The CDR3 DNA reads as TGTGCCATAAAAAAGGGGGACCGAGGCAAAAACATTCAGTACTTC. It is translated as CAIKKGDRGKNIQYF. The rearrangement joins TRBV7-6 to TRBJ2-4; tentatively, D is TRBD1 (6 bases). The CDR3 covers 15 residues. Trimming pared 10 bases from V and 3 bases from J, leaving 19 bases between. Germline CDR1 reads SGHVS; CDR2 reads FNYEAQ. The complete variable domain, with remaining parts taken from reference TRBV7-6 and TRBJ2-4, reads GAGVSQSPRYKVTKRGQDVALRCDPISGHVSLYWYRQALGQGPEFLTYFNYEAQQDKSGLPNDRFSAERPEGSISTLTIQRTEQRDSAMYRCAIKKGDRGKNIQYFGAGTRLSVL.

This clonotype has just a few counts. V and J are TRBV28 and TRBJ1-3; no clear D gene. The CDR3 sequence is 11 residues long. Trimming removed 9 bases from V and 11 bases from J, with 14 bases in between. CDR1 and CDR2 (germline): MDHEN, SYDVKM. CDR3 DNA sequence: TGTGCCAGTGACGGGAGAACGGCCATATATTTT. Translated: CASDGRTAIYF.

This clonotype was detected once. This sequence joins TRBV9 and TRBJ2-7, with D possibly TRBD1 on 6 matching bases. V lost 7 bases and J lost 5, with 16 bases in between. CDR3 length equals 13 residues. The germline V gene encodes CDR1 SGDLS and CDR2 YYNGEE. CDR3 DNA sequence: TGTGCCAGCCGGGCACAGGGATGGGACGAGCAGTACTTC. Translated, it gives CASRAQGWDEQYF.

V usage is TRBV5-4 and J usage is TRBJ2-1, with D hard to call. The CDR3 covers 14 residues. Germline CDR1 is SGHNT and CDR2 is YYREEE (reference sequence). Trimming left V 4 bases short and J 10 bases short, with 18 bases between. The CDR3 loop reads CASSPGPSPYEQFF. CDR3 nucleotides: TGTGCCAGCAGCCCGGGCCCCAGCCCATACGAGCAGTTCTTC.

This clonotype was detected once. The chain carries TRBV14 and TRBJ2-5; 7 bases are a match to TRBD2. Trimming cost V 1 base and J 1 base; bases outside gene matches: 15. CDR1 and CDR2 from the germline V gene are SGHDN and FVKESK. CDR3 length: 19 amino acids. The CDR3 DNA follows: TGTGCCAGCAGCCAAGCCAGCTCATGGGCCCCGGGAGGCCAAGAGACCCAGTACTTC. Protein product: CASSQASSWAPGGQETQYF.

This clonotype has more than one count but fewer than ten. The chain joins TRBV10-3 to TRBJ1-1, with D possibly TRBD1 on 5 matching bases. Trimming left V 0 bases short and J 2 bases short, with 16 bases between. The CDR3 contains 17 residues. Germline loops: CDR1 ENHRY, CDR2 SYGVKD. CDR3 in amino acids: CAISESAGGGFNTEAFF. The CDR3 nucleotides read TGTGCCATCAGTGAGTCTGCTGGGGGGGGTTTTAACACTGAAGCTTTCTTT.

The chain is built from TRBV20-1 and TRBJ2-5, with TRBD1 as a possible D gene (5 bases). CDR3 length equals 11 residues. Trimming shortened V by 5 bases and J by 7 bases, and 11 bases separated the two germline ends. Germline CDR1 reads DFQATT; CDR2 reads SNEGSKA (reference sequence). CDR3: CSAHVQATQYF. The CDR3 DNA follows: TGCAGTGCTCACGTACAGGCGACCCAGTACTTC.

This clonotype was counted at least ten times. The V call is TRBV3-1, the J call TRBJ1-1, with a tentative D call TRBD1 (5 bases). The V gene's germline CDR1 is LGHDT and CDR2 YNNKEL (reference sequence). Trimming took 8 bases from V and 4 from J, leaving 11 bases between them. CDR3 length: 12 amino acids. CDR3 sequence reads: CASSQEGTEAFF. CDR3 nucleotides: TGTGCCAGCTCACAGGAAGGCACTGAAGCTTTCTTT.

V usage is TRBV10-3 and J usage is TRBJ2-7, with TRBD2 matching 7 bases. The CDR3 has 13 amino acids. CDR1 and CDR2 (germline): ENHRY, SYGVKD. J was trimmed by 4 bases and V by 7 bases; bases with no gene match: 7. The CDR3 DNA is TGTGCCATCACCGAAGCGGGGCGGTACGAGCAGTACTTC. Protein product: CAITEAGRYEQYF.

In this sample, this clonotype turned up many times. This chain connects TRBV7-6 to TRBJ1-6; 8 nucleotides align to TRBD1. Germline trimming cut 3 bases from V and 11 bases from J; bases unmatched to any gene: 12. The CDR3 consists of 16 residues. Germline V lookup: CDR1 SGHVS, CDR2 FNYEAQ. The CDR3 DNA reads TGTGCCAGCAGCTTCGCGTCGTCCGGACAGGGAACACCCCTCCACTTT. Translated: CASSFASSGQGTPLHF. Together with reference TRBV7-6 and TRBJ1-6, the CDR3 gives the full variable domain: GAGVSQSPRYKVTKRGQDVALRCDPISGHVSLYWYRQALGQGPEFLTYFNYEAQQDKSGLPNDRFSAERPEGSISTLTIQRTEQRDSAMYRCASSFASSGQGTPLHFGNGTRLTVT.

This chain joins TRBV20-1 and TRBJ2-5, with D unclear. V lost 1 base and J 5 bases, leaving 5 bases between the germline ends. In germline, CDR1 is DFQATT, CDR2 SNEGSKA (reference sequence). CDR3 length: 11 amino acids. The CDR3 sequence is CSARVVETQYF. The CDR3 nucleotides are TGCAGTGCTAGAGTAGTGGAGACCCAGTACTTC.